This TCR beta chain is from a study of lymphopenia after photon versus proton radiotherapy. Germline lookup yields CDR1 SGHAT and CDR2 FQNNGV. The length of the CDR3 is 16 residues. Trimming at V came to 5 bases and at J to 5 bases, leaving 10 bases not matched to a gene. Points on this clone: Antigen unknown.

General observations from the study: Post-nadir TCR diversity decline inversely tracked overall survival among those who died. After the lymphocyte nadir, photon-treated repertoires showed oligoclonal expansion, especially of CD8+ Temra cells. Proton therapy kept repertoires fairly stable, unlike photons, which gained effector/memory cells.

Assay used: immunoSEQ multiplex PCR; TCRdb lists only in-frame clones, some missing. Of about 53,000 clones detected, around 83% appear once; the ten largest clones hold approximately 31%. This sample comprised peripheral blood, obtained from a patient treated with photon-based radiotherapy. This TCR was sampled from a man aged 45 to 65 with gastric cancer. The chain is built from TRBV11-2 and TRBJ2-7, with 12 nucleotides matching TRBD1. The CDR3 here is CASSPKGGQGADEQYF. CDR3 DNA sequence: TGTGCCAGCAGCCCAAAGGGGGGACAGGGGGCGGACGAGCAGTACTTC.